Below, 2 T cell receptor beta chains from the same sample are listed, as sequenced in a study of cytomegalovirus exposure and HLA in healthy donors. Both 60 Vbeta primers and 13 Jbeta primers went into the PCR. Some clones are missing from TCRdb's copy, which holds only in-frame ones; the method was immunoSEQ multiplex PCR. This sample contains roughly 120,000 clones. Specimen: PBMCs. Source of these receptors: a man younger than 35 in good health and CMV-seronegative.

The gene calls are TRBV27 and TRBJ2-1; D is possibly TRBD1 (5 bases). The CDR3 is 17 amino acids. The germline V gene encodes CDR1 MNHEY and CDR2 SMNVEV (reference sequence). The V and J ends lost 6 bases and 6 bases respectively, with 24 bases between them. The CDR3 DNA is TGTGCCAGCAGCTCTCCAGGGCGGCTGTTCGTTTTCAATGAGCAGTTCTTC. Amino acids: CASSSPGRLFVFNEQFF.

The gene calls are TRBV5-1 and TRBJ2-1; D may be TRBD2 (6 bases). This CDR3 contains 17 residues. The V end was cut by 0 bases, the J end by 2 bases, with 15 bases between. CDR1 is SGHRS, CDR2 YFSETQ, per germline. CDR3 DNA: TGCGCCAGCAGCTTGGTAACGCGGGGCCCCCCCTACAATGAGCAGTTCTTC. It encodes CASSLVTRGPPYNEQFF.